This TCR beta chain comes out of a study of technical replicates of blood from a few donors. Germline-derived CDR1 and CDR2 are SGDLS and YYNGEE. The CDR3 has 13 residues. The V and J ends lost 0 bases and 10 bases respectively, with 11 bases between them. Here immunoSEQ multiplex PCR was the method, and the copy in TCRdb shows in-frame clones only, minus some. The table records about 69,000 clones, approximately 88% of them present only once. The source is a human donor in good health. Some clones in this sample may be carry-over from other donors' samples. The sample comprised PBMCs. The chain couples TRBV9 to TRBJ2-1, with D unclear. The CDR3 here is CASSVDRSREQFF. Written as DNA, the CDR3 is TGTGCCAGCAGCGTAGACCGGTCTCGCGAGCAGTTCTTC. Full variable domain (outside the CDR3, taken from reference TRBV9 and TRBJ2-1): DSGVTQTPKHLITATGQRVTLRCSPRSGDLSVYWYQQSLDQGLQFLIQYYNGEERAKGNILERFSAQQFPDLHSELNLSSLELGDSALYFCASSVDRSREQFFGPGTRLTVL.